This is a list of T cell receptor beta chains from one sample in a study of shared clonotypes between healthy human individuals. The method was immunoSEQ multiplex PCR; TCRdb's version includes in-frame clones alone and lacks a portion of them. The sample comprises about 680,000 clones, about 74% of which are singletons, and less than 2% rests with the top ten. The sequenced sample was memory CD4+ T cells sorted from blood. The receptor source for this set is a woman in her twenties or thirties in good health. Each CDR3 is given with its conserved first and last residue. The order of the fields is J gene, V gene, CDR3 length, clone size, D gene, CDR3 protein, CDR3 DNA. A D gene is named only where the DNA matches it firmly. The size entry is marked missing in some rows and otherwise reads once, few, many or a size class.

TRBJ1-1	TRBV29-1	11	-	TRBD1	CSVDHQGAAFF	TGCAGCGTTGATCATCAGGGGGCGGCTTTCTTT
TRBJ1-5	TRBV5-1	14	-	-	CASSWGGRDQPQHF	TGCGCCAGCAGCTGGGGGGGAAGGGATCAGCCCCAGCATTTT
TRBJ2-5	TRBV10-3	14	-	-	CAISERGSGETQYF	TGTGCCATCAGTGAGCGGGGTAGTGGGGAGACCCAGTACTTC
TRBJ2-2	TRBV11-2	13	-	-	CASSFSRSGELFF	TGTGCCAGCAGCTTTAGCAGATCCGGGGAGCTGTTTTTT
TRBJ1-2	TRBV5-6	13	few	-	CASSLAGGSGYTF	TGTGCCAGCAGCTTAGCCGGGGGAAGTGGCTACACCTTC
TRBJ2-7	TRBV30	13	-	-	CAWSLGRNYEQYF	TGTGCCTGGAGTTTGGGCAGAAACTACGAGCAGTACTTC
TRBJ2-3	TRBV5-1	17	-	-	CASSSWGGQTGTDTQYF	TGCGCCAGCAGCTCGTGGGGGGGACAGACCGGGACGGATACGCAGTATTTT
TRBJ2-5	TRBV7-9	14	-	TRBD1	CASRGARGTETQYF	TGTGCCAGCAGGGGGGCCAGGGGGACGGAGACCCAGTACTTC
TRBJ1-1	TRBV28	14	-	-	CASSPRQAHTEAFF	TGTGCCAGCAGTCCCCGACAGGCACACACTGAAGCTTTCTTT
TRBJ1-1	TRBV5-4	14	few	-	CASSLDRENTEAFF	TGTGCCAGCAGCTTGGACAGGGAGAACACTGAAGCTTTCTTT
TRBJ1-5	TRBV25-1	16	-	-	CASSGTQEEGSQPQHF	TGTGCCAGCAGTGGAACGCAGGAGGAGGGGAGTCAGCCCCAGCATTTT
TRBJ1-5	TRBV7-9	12	-	-	CASSRGNQPQHF	TGTGCCAGCAGCCGAGGGAATCAGCCCCAGCATTTT
TRBJ1-2	TRBV18	15	-	-	CASSPPAAPDYGYTF	TGTGCCAGCTCACCACCGGCAGCGCCTGACTATGGCTACACCTTC
TRBJ2-7	TRBV5-8	14	-	-	CASSLVGFSYEQYF	TGTGCCAGCAGCTTAGTGGGGTTCTCCTACGAGCAGTACTTC
TRBJ1-1	TRBV6-1	14	once	-	CASSESGFGTEAFF	TGTGCCAGCAGTGAAAGTGGGTTTGGCACTGAAGCTTTCTTT
TRBJ1-3	TRBV7-8	14	once	-	CASSPQGGGNTIYF	TGTGCCAGCAGCCCCCAGGGTGGGGGAAACACCATATATTTT
TRBJ2-4	TRBV30	14	-	-	CAWSQGSGYDIQYF	TGTGCCTGGAGCCAAGGCAGCGGGTACGACATTCAGTACTTC
TRBJ2-7	TRBV27	14	once	TRBD2	CASSFAGGVYEQYF	TGTGCCAGCAGTTTTGCGGGAGGTGTCTACGAGCAGTACTTC
TRBJ1-1	TRBV14	15	few	-	CASSQSPWSNTEAFF	TGTGCCAGCAGCCAATCTCCCTGGTCGAACACTGAAGCTTTCTTT
TRBJ2-7	TRBV2	14	-	-	CASSTWESPSEQYF	TGTGCCAGCAGTACGTGGGAGAGCCCCTCGGAGCAGTACTTC
TRBJ2-1	TRBV25-1	15	-	TRBD2	CASSDPGGKYNEQFF	TGTGCCAGCAGTGACCCGGGGGGGAAGTACAATGAGCAGTTCTTC
TRBJ1-2	TRBV28	15	-	-	CASSPAGLANYGYTF	TGTGCCAGCAGCCCGGCGGGTCTAGCTAACTATGGCTACACCTTC
TRBJ1-1	TRBV6-5	14	-	-	CASRTPSLRTEAFF	TGTGCCAGCAGGACCCCCTCATTGCGGACTGAAGCTTTCTTT
TRBJ1-1	TRBV19	15	-	-	CASGIGGSGVPEAFF	TGTGCCAGTGGTATAGGAGGTTCTGGGGTCCCTGAAGCTTTCTTT
TRBJ2-7	TRBV27	15	once	-	CASRWGAGAEYEQYF	TGTGCCAGCAGATGGGGGGCGGGAGCTGAATACGAGCAGTACTTC
TRBJ2-7	TRBV6-6	16	-	-	CASSYRRSGGPHEQYF	TGTGCCAGCAGTTATCGGAGAAGCGGAGGGCCTCACGAGCAGTACTTC
TRBJ2-7	TRBV4-1	14	few	-	CASSQAKPPYEQYF	TGCGCCAGCAGCCAAGCGAAACCACCCTACGAGCAGTACTTC
TRBJ2-1	TRBV2	18	-	TRBD2	CASSEDRLAGGTYNEQFF	TGTGCCAGCAGTGAAGACCGACTAGCGGGAGGCACCTACAATGAGCAGTTCTTC
TRBJ2-7	TRBV5-1	14	-	TRBD2	CASSLGAGDYEQYF	TGCGCCAGCAGCTTGGGGGCGGGAGACTACGAGCAGTACTTC
TRBJ2-1	TRBV6-5	12	-	TRBD1	CASSYPGQGQFF	TGTGCCAGCAGTTACCCGGGACAGGGACAGTTCTTC
TRBJ2-5	TRBV18	11	-	-	CASSFQETQYF	TGTGCCAGCTCATTTCAAGAGACCCAGTACTTC
TRBJ2-2	TRBV21-1	18	-	-	CASSPRLAGPPNTGELFF	TGTGCCAGCAGCCCCCGACTAGCGGGACCGCCAAACACCGGGGAGCTGTTTTTT
TRBJ2-5	TRBV6-5	15	once	TRBD1	CASSLGRGRLETQYF	TGTGCCAGCAGTCTCGGAAGGGGGCGACTAGAGACCCAGTACTTC
TRBJ2-7	TRBV18	15	many	TRBD1	CASSRSGTGEAEQYF	TGTGCCAGCTCACGTTCCGGGACAGGGGAGGCCGAGCAGTACTTC
TRBJ1-4	TRBV19	14	-	-	CASSAWGANEKLFF	TGTGCCAGTAGTGCCTGGGGAGCTAATGAAAAACTGTTTTTT
TRBJ1-1	TRBV27	14	-	TRBD1	CASSLKPGQGEAFF	TGTGCCAGCAGTCTAAAACCGGGACAGGGGGAAGCTTTCTTT
TRBJ2-1	TRBV12-5	18	once	TRBD2	CASGLRLAGARKYNEQFF	TGTGCTAGTGGTTTGAGACTAGCGGGAGCCAGGAAATACAATGAGCAGTTCTTC
TRBJ1-1	TRBV6-6	16	-	-	CASSPGPGQGNTEAFF	TGTGCCAGCAGTCCGGGCCCGGGCCAGGGGAACACTGAAGCTTTCTTT
TRBJ2-5	TRBV5-1	12	few	-	CASSLVQETQYF	TGCGCCAGCAGCTTGGTTCAAGAGACCCAGTACTTC
TRBJ2-7	TRBV14	15	few	-	CASSQVSWNSYEQYF	TGTGCCAGCAGCCAAGTCTCATGGAACTCCTACGAGCAGTACTTC
TRBJ1-1	TRBV7-6	17	-	TRBD1	CASSLAYRGDRGTEAFF	TGTGCCAGCAGCTTAGCGTACCGTGGGGACAGGGGTACTGAAGCTTTCTTT
TRBJ1-2	TRBV5-4	14	-	TRBD1	CASSPDRTGLGYTF	TGTGCCAGCAGCCCCGACAGGACAGGGTTAGGCTACACCTTC
TRBJ2-5	TRBV2	19	-	TRBD2	CASSDRLAISGRAPETQYF	TGTGCCAGCAGTGATCGTCTAGCCATTAGCGGGAGGGCCCCAGAGACCCAGTACTTC
TRBJ2-7	TRBV7-6	13	-	-	CASSSNTAREQYF	TGTGCCAGCAGCTCGAACACCGCGAGGGAGCAGTACTTC
TRBJ1-1	TRBV15	15	-	-	CATSRVQAPNTEAFF	TGTGCCACCAGCAGAGTACAGGCCCCAAACACTGAAGCTTTCTTT
TRBJ1-1	TRBV18	13	-	-	CASSLDRNTEAFF	TGTGCCAGCTCTCTGGACAGGAACACTGAAGCTTTCTTT
TRBJ2-2	TRBV7-3	14	-	-	CASSSRLQPGELFF	TGTGCCAGCAGCTCAAGGCTACAACCCGGGGAGCTGTTTTTT
TRBJ2-1	TRBV5-1	15	-	TRBD1	CASGGPGQANNEQFF	TGCGCCAGCGGTGGTCCGGGACAGGCGAACAATGAGCAGTTCTTC
TRBJ1-4	TRBV27	14	-	-	CARERGRMGEKLFF	TGTGCCAGGGAGAGGGGAAGAATGGGTGAAAAACTGTTTTTT
TRBJ2-1	TRBV4-2	13	few	-	CASRRAVRDEQFF	TGTGCCAGCCGCCGAGCGGTCCGGGATGAGCAGTTCTTC
TRBJ2-2	TRBV7-9	15	few	TRBD2	CANRASGSRTGELFF	TGTGCCAATCGGGCTAGCGGGAGTCGGACCGGGGAGCTGTTTTTT
TRBJ2-5	TRBV6-5	11	-	TRBD1	CASSYTGATYF	TGTGCCAGCAGTTACACAGGGGCAACGTACTTC
TRBJ2-7	TRBV28	14	-	TRBD1	CASSSNGQGHEQYF	TGTGCCAGCAGTTCCAACGGACAGGGCCACGAGCAGTACTTC
TRBJ2-3	TRBV11-2	17	-	-	CASSKRDLGALGDTQYF	TGTGCCAGCAGCAAACGCGACCTGGGGGCGCTGGGAGATACGCAGTATTTT
TRBJ2-7	TRBV6-5	14	-	TRBD2	CASSWSGRDAEQYF	TGTGCCAGCAGTTGGAGCGGGAGGGACGCGGAGCAGTACTTC
TRBJ2-7	TRBV27	15	-	TRBD2	CASSFGLAGSYEQYF	TGTGCCAGCAGTTTCGGACTAGCGGGCTCCTACGAGCAGTACTTC
TRBJ1-5	TRBV11-2	13	-	TRBD1	CASSPGGGQPQHF	TGTGCCAGCAGCCCAGGGGGCGGACAGCCCCAGCATTTT